The rows below give T cell receptor beta chains drawn from one sample of a study of beta chain features in type 1 diabetes. The repertoire was sequenced with immunoSEQ multiplex PCR; TCRdb's copy has only in-frame clones and lacks some. This sample has under 850,000 clones, with about an eighth found just once. Sample: naive CD4+ T cells from blood. The receptors were sampled from a man aged 18-30 years with type 1 diabetes. The CDR3 runs from the conserved cysteine through the conserved F or W. The order of the fields is V gene, D gene, J gene, clone size, CDR3 DNA, CDR3 protein. The D gene is left open where the match is weak. Clone size is stated in some rows and not others, as once, few, many or a class when expanded.

V: TRBV9
D: TRBD2
J: TRBJ2-3
size: few
DNA: TGTGCCAGCAGCAGGACTAGCGGATACCGCCTTCCGGATACGCAGTATTTT
CDR3: CASSRTSGYRLPDTQYF

V: TRBV5-4
D: TRBD1
J: TRBJ1-1
size: few
DNA: TGTGCCAGCAGCTTGGCGGGACAGCCCACTGAAGCTTTCTTT
CDR3: CASSLAGQPTEAFF

V: TRBV14
D: NA
J: TRBJ1-1
size: few
DNA: TGTGCCAGCAGCCAAGTGGAGGGAGTCACTGAAGCTTTCTTT
CDR3: CASSQVEGVTEAFF

V: TRBV18
D: TRBD2
J: TRBJ2-1
size: NA
DNA: TGTGCCAGCTCACCACCCCTTGTGACTAGCGGGGGAGTTTACAATGAGCAGTTCTTC
CDR3: CASSPPLVTSGGVYNEQFF

V: TRBV30
D: TRBD1
J: TRBJ1-6
size: NA
DNA: TGTGCCTGGAGGGCAGGGGGCGCGGCACCCCTCCACTTT
CDR3: CAWRAGGAAPLHF

V: TRBV15
D: NA
J: TRBJ2-7
size: NA
DNA: TGTGCCACCAGCAGAGATATTGGGCGGCAGGGATCCTACGAGCAGTACTTC
CDR3: CATSRDIGRQGSYEQYF

V: TRBV18
D: NA
J: TRBJ2-3
size: NA
DNA: TGTGCCAGCTCACCGGACAGTTTGGATACGCAGTATTTT
CDR3: CASSPDSLDTQYF

V: TRBV6-5
D: TRBD1
J: TRBJ2-7
size: few
DNA: TGTGCCAGCAGCTCGACAGGGGGAGGCTCCTACGAGCAGTACTTC
CDR3: CASSSTGGGSYEQYF

V: TRBV29-1
D: NA
J: TRBJ1-2
size: few
DNA: TGCAGCGTTGAAGAGGGACCCGGAGGAGGCTACACCTTC
CDR3: CSVEEGPGGGYTF

V: TRBV15
D: TRBD1
J: TRBJ1-2
size: NA
DNA: TGTGCCACCAGCAGCGGACAGGGGGTTTTTTATGGCTACACCTTC
CDR3: CATSSGQGVFYGYTF

V: TRBV2
D: NA
J: TRBJ1-5
size: NA
DNA: TGTGCCAGCACCGAACAGGGTTGGGATCAGCCCCAGCATTTT
CDR3: CASTEQGWDQPQHF

V: TRBV6-1
D: TRBD1
J: TRBJ2-7
size: few
DNA: TGTGCCAGCACCCCGGGACAGGGTGCCTACGAGCAGTACTTC
CDR3: CASTPGQGAYEQYF

V: TRBV29-1
D: NA
J: TRBJ2-7
size: few
DNA: TGCAGCGTCGGGACGGTATACGAGCAGTACTTC
CDR3: CSVGTVYEQYF

V: TRBV6-5
D: NA
J: TRBJ1-5
size: NA
DNA: TGTGCCAGCAGTTACCAGGGGAGGGTCAATCAGCCCCAGCATTTT
CDR3: CASSYQGRVNQPQHF

V: TRBV5-1
D: NA
J: TRBJ1-2
size: NA
DNA: TGCGCCAGCAGGAAGGAGGATGGCTACACCTTC
CDR3: CASRKEDGYTF

V: TRBV2
D: TRBD1
J: TRBJ2-7
size: NA
DNA: TGTGCCAGCAGTGAGGAGTGGACAGGGGTACGGCGCGAGCAGTACTTC
CDR3: CASSEEWTGVRREQYF

V: TRBV4-2
D: TRBD2
J: TRBJ2-3
size: once
DNA: TGTGCCAGCAGCCAAACTACTAGCGGGGGTGGCACAGATACGCAGTATTTT
CDR3: CASSQTTSGGGTDTQYF

V: TRBV2
D: NA
J: TRBJ2-2
size: NA
DNA: TGTGCCAGCAGTGGTAGGAGGGACACCGGGGAGCTGTTTTTT
CDR3: CASSGRRDTGELFF

V: TRBV18
D: NA
J: TRBJ1-1
size: NA
DNA: TGTGCCAGCTCACCTAGCCCCGGAGGAATGAACACTGAAGCTTTCTTT
CDR3: CASSPSPGGMNTEAFF

V: TRBV7-2
D: NA
J: TRBJ2-1
size: NA
DNA: TGTGCCAGCAGCTTAAGTTACGCTCGGAGCAATGAGCAGTTCTTC
CDR3: CASSLSYARSNEQFF

V: TRBV29-1
D: NA
J: TRBJ1-2
size: NA
DNA: TGCAGCGTTATGAGGTTATACTATGGCTACACCTTC
CDR3: CSVMRLYYGYTF

V: TRBV7-9
D: TRBD1
J: TRBJ2-3
size: NA
DNA: TGTGCCAGCAGCTTAGACAGGGGGCGAACAGATACGCAGTATTTT
CDR3: CASSLDRGRTDTQYF

V: TRBV6-6
D: TRBD1
J: TRBJ2-2
size: NA
DNA: TGTGCCAGCAGTCCATCGACAGGGAGAGAAACCGGGGAGCTGTTTTTT
CDR3: CASSPSTGRETGELFF

V: TRBV28
D: NA
J: TRBJ1-1
size: NA
DNA: TGTGCCAGCAGTTTATCGCTCCTCGTCGGGGGCAACACTGAAGCTTTCTTT
CDR3: CASSLSLLVGGNTEAFF

V: TRBV5-4
D: NA
J: TRBJ2-5
size: NA
DNA: TGTGCCAGCAGCTTGGTCGGGGGCGCATCAGAGACCCAGTACTTC
CDR3: CASSLVGGASETQYF

V: TRBV29-1
D: TRBD1
J: TRBJ1-1
size: NA
DNA: TGCAGCGTTTTAGGACAGGGATGGGCGAACACTGAAGCTTTCTTT
CDR3: CSVLGQGWANTEAFF

V: TRBV29-1
D: TRBD1
J: TRBJ2-6
size: few
DNA: TGCAGCGTTGAAGATTGGACAGGCGGGGCCAACGTCCTGACTTTC
CDR3: CSVEDWTGGANVLTF

V: TRBV18
D: NA
J: TRBJ1-1
size: NA
DNA: TGTGCCAGCTCACCGGGGACGAACACTGAAGCTTTCTTT
CDR3: CASSPGTNTEAFF

V: TRBV6-1
D: NA
J: TRBJ1-1
size: NA
DNA: TGTGCCGCCGGCGCGAGAGCGATTGGGGACACTGAAGCTTTCTTT
CDR3: CAAGARAIGDTEAFF

V: TRBV4-1
D: NA
J: TRBJ2-1
size: NA
DNA: TGCGCCAGCAGCCAAGATGGTAGGGGGAATGCCTACAATGAGCAGTTCTTC
CDR3: CASSQDGRGNAYNEQFF

V: TRBV4-1
D: TRBD1
J: TRBJ1-1
size: few
DNA: TGCGCCAGCAGCCATCGGACAGGGGGAGGTGAGGCTGAAGCTTTCTTT
CDR3: CASSHRTGGGEAEAFF

V: TRBV6-5
D: TRBD2
J: TRBJ2-2
size: NA
DNA: TGTGCCAGCAGCCGCGGGGGGCTCGGCACCGGGGAGCTGTTTTTT
CDR3: CASSRGGLGTGELFF

V: TRBV7-9
D: NA
J: TRBJ1-1
size: few
DNA: TGTGCCAGCAGCCATTTCGACAGAAACACTGAAGCTTTCTTT
CDR3: CASSHFDRNTEAFF

V: TRBV4-1
D: TRBD1
J: TRBJ2-7
size: NA
DNA: TGCGCCAGCCGGGCACAGGGGGCTGCCGAGCAGTACTTC
CDR3: CASRAQGAAEQYF

V: TRBV28
D: NA
J: TRBJ1-2
size: few
DNA: TGTGCCACGGGAAGAGGACTCTATGGCTACACCTTC
CDR3: CATGRGLYGYTF

V: TRBV7-2
D: NA
J: TRBJ1-1
size: few
DNA: TGTGCCAGCAGCCCCCTTTTGGGGGGCACTGAAGCTTTCTTT
CDR3: CASSPLLGGTEAFF

V: TRBV5-1
D: TRBD1
J: TRBJ2-1
size: few
DNA: TGCGCCAGCAGCTACGGACAGGGGGCGCGAAATGAGCAGTTCTTC
CDR3: CASSYGQGARNEQFF